This T cell receptor (beta chain) was identified in a study of T cells in Graves' hyperthyroidism and ophthalmopathy. This clonotype was found many times. The antigen is not known. CDR1 and CDR2 from the germline V gene are MNHNY and SVGAGI (reference sequence). With 0 bases clipped from V and 5 bases from J, the junction kept 7 bases outside the gene matches. The CDR3 consists of 18 residues. Study-level points and caveats: Ophthalmopathy prediction by the model preceded onset by a median approximately six months.

What was amplified from RNA transcripts were TCR beta CDR3 regions. The primer set for the first-round RT-PCR of the TCR CDR3 was HTBI. TCRdb reprocessed the multiplex PCR reads via MiXCR and lists one record per CDR3 protein. The sample carries 550,000 to 600,000 distinct CDR3 sequences, around 17% recorded once. Diagnoses rested on clinical symptoms, serum thyroxine and TRAb, thyroid ultrasound and orbital computed tomography. Extraction of PBMCs used roughly 9.4 ml of fresh peripheral blood. The receptor comes from a woman between 18 and 29 years old with Graves' hyperthyroidism. Sequencing was done on a sample of blood. The chain couples TRBV6-6 to TRBJ2-5; 15 nucleotides match TRBD2. DNA of the CDR3: TGTGCCAGCAGTTACTCCTCGGGACTAGCGGGAGGCGGGGAGACCCAGTACTTC. Amino acid sequence: CASSYSSGLAGGGETQYF.